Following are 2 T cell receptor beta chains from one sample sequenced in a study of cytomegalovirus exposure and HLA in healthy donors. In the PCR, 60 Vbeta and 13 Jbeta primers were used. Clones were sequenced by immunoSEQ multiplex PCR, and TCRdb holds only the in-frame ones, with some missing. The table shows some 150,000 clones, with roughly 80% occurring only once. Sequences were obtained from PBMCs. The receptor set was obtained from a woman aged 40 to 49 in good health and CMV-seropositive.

The DNA for the CDR3 is TGTGCCAGCAGCTTCCTTCCTAGTACAGATACGCAGTATTTT. Its protein is CASSFLPSTDTQYF. The chain links TRBV5-4 to TRBJ2-3; no firm D call. The germline gives CDR1 SGHNT, CDR2 YYREEE (reference sequence). Trimming shortened V by 2 bases and J by 3 bases, and 10 bases separated the two germline ends. The CDR3 runs 14 residues.

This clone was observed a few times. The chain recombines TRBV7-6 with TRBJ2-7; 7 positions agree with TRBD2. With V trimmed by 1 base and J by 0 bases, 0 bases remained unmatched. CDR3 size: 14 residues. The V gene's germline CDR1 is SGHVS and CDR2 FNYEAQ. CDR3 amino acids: CASSLGTSSYEQYF. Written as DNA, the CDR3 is TGTGCCAGCAGCTTAGGGACTAGCTCCTACGAGCAGTACTTC.